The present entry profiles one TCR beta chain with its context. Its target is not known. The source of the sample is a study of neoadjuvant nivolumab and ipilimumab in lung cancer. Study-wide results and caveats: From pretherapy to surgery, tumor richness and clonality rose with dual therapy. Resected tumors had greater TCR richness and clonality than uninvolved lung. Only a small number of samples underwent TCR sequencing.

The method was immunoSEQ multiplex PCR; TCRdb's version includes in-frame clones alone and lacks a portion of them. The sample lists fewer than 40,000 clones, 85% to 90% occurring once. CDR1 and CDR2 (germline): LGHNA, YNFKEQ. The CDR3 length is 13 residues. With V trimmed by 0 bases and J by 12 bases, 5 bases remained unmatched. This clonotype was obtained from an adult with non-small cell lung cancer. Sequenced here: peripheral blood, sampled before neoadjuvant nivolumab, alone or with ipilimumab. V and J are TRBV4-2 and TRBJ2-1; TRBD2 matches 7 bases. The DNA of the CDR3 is TGTGCCAGCAGCCAAGATCTGGAGCGGGGGCAGTTCTTC. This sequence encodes CASSQDLERGQFF.